Listed below are T cell receptor beta chains from one sample, sequenced in a study of shared clonotypes between healthy human individuals. TCRdb's table, derived via immunoSEQ multiplex PCR, lists solely in-frame clones and lacks some. The sample records about 2.4 million clones, around 90% being singletons. The sequenced sample consisted of naive CD4+ T cells sorted from blood. The source of these receptors is a man younger than 35 in good health. Both conserved end residues are part of each CDR3. A D gene is named only where the DNA matches it firmly. Only some rows state a clone size, as once, few, many or a class for expanded clones.

v_call	cdr3_length	j_call	clone_size	d_call	cdr3_aa	cdr3_nt
TRBV28	14	TRBJ2-1	NA	NA	CASSLGRLGNEQFF	TGTGCCAGCAGTTTGGGACGGCTCGGCAATGAGCAGTTCTTC
TRBV5-1	15	TRBJ2-5	NA	NA	CASSSAGMAGETQYF	TGCGCCAGCAGCAGCGCGGGAATGGCTGGGGAGACCCAGTACTTC
TRBV6-1	14	TRBJ2-7	NA	TRBD2	CASNLLAGGGEQYF	TGTGCCAGCAACCTACTAGCGGGAGGCGGCGAGCAGTACTTC
TRBV7-9	16	TRBJ2-3	NA	TRBD2	CASSRGLAVSTDTQYF	TGTGCCAGCAGCCGGGGACTAGCGGTGAGCACAGATACGCAGTATTTT
TRBV30	13	TRBJ1-3	once	NA	CAWSVGAGNTIYF	TGTGCCTGGAGTGTAGGGGCCGGAAACACCATATATTTT
TRBV13	14	TRBJ2-7	NA	NA	CASSLARGGYEQYF	TGTGCCAGCAGCTTAGCCAGGGGAGGCTACGAGCAGTACTTC
TRBV30	11	TRBJ2-5	NA	TRBD1	CAEGQGETQYF	TGTGCCGAGGGACAGGGAGAGACCCAGTACTTC
TRBV19	15	TRBJ1-6	few	NA	CASSISVQGDSPLHF	TGTGCCAGTAGTATATCAGTACAGGGAGATTCACCCCTCCACTTT
TRBV7-9	16	TRBJ1-3	NA	TRBD1	CASSDRTGATGNTIYF	TGTGCCAGCAGTGACAGGACAGGGGCCACGGGAAACACCATATATTTT
TRBV7-2	15	TRBJ1-3	NA	NA	CASSLVVRGGNTIYF	TGTGCCAGCAGCTTAGTAGTCAGGGGAGGAAACACCATATATTTT
TRBV5-6	14	TRBJ2-7	NA	TRBD2	CASTWGGGSYEQYF	TGTGCCAGCACCTGGGGGGGAGGATCCTACGAGCAGTACTTC
TRBV2	15	TRBJ2-7	NA	TRBD1	CASSQTGQGIYEQYF	TGTGCCAGCAGTCAAACCGGACAGGGGATATACGAGCAGTACTTC
TRBV9	15	TRBJ2-3	NA	NA	CASSDSLLTTDTQYF	TGTGCCAGCAGCGATTCCCTCCTTACCACAGATACGCAGTATTTT
TRBV27	14	TRBJ2-1	NA	TRBD1	CASRRGTDLSEQFF	TGTGCCAGCAGGAGGGGGACAGACTTAAGTGAGCAGTTCTTC
TRBV6-5	14	TRBJ2-7	NA	NA	CASSRGPTSYEQYF	TGTGCCAGCAGCCGGGGACCGACAAGCTACGAGCAGTACTTC
TRBV9	14	TRBJ2-3	NA	NA	CASSPGGWLQTQYF	TGTGCCAGCAGCCCAGGGGGGTGGCTCCAGACGCAGTATTTT
TRBV28	11	TRBJ1-1	NA	NA	CASSENTEAFF	TGTGCCAGCAGCGAGAACACTGAAGCTTTCTTT
TRBV7-5	15	TRBJ1-1	NA	NA	CARSLSPRGYTEAFF	TGTGCCAGAAGCTTATCCCCCAGGGGTTACACTGAAGCTTTCTTT
TRBV28	12	TRBJ2-1	NA	NA	CASSPLRDEQFF	TGTGCCAGCAGTCCGCTACGGGATGAGCAGTTCTTC
TRBV4-3	16	TRBJ2-5	NA	TRBD2	CASSQEIAGGLETQYF	TGCGCCAGCAGCCAAGAAATAGCGGGAGGTTTGGAGACCCAGTACTTC
TRBV6-6	12	TRBJ2-7	once	NA	CASSRGSYEQYF	TGTGCCAGCAGCCGAGGATCCTACGAGCAGTACTTC
TRBV7-2	15	TRBJ2-5	once	NA	CASSLVARGSETQYF	TGTGCCAGCAGCTTAGTCGCCAGGGGCTCAGAGACCCAGTACTTC
TRBV19	13	TRBJ1-2	NA	TRBD1	CASRLGQMYGYTF	TGTGCCAGTAGGTTGGGACAGATGTATGGCTACACCTTC
TRBV5-5	17	TRBJ2-6	NA	NA	CASSFLRQDSGANVLTF	TGTGCCAGCAGCTTCCTCCGACAGGACTCTGGGGCCAACGTCCTGACTTTC
TRBV28	17	TRBJ1-5	once	NA	CASSLRGNLYSNQPQHF	TGTGCCAGCAGTTTACGGGGGAACCTTTATAGCAATCAGCCCCAGCATTTT